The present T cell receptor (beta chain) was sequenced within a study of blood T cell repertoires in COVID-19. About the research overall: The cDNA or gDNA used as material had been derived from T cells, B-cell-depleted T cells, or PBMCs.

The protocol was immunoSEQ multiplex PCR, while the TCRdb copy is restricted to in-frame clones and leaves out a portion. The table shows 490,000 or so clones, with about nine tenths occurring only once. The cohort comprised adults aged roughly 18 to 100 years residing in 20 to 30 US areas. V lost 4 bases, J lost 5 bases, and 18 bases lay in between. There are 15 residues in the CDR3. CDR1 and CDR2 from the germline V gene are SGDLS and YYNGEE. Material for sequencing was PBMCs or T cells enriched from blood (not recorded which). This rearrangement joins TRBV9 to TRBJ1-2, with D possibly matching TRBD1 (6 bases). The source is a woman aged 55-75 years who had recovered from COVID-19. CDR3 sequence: CASSSPPGTSYGYTF. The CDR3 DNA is TGTGCCAGCAGCTCCCCACCTGGGACATCTTATGGCTACACCTTC.